Below, 25 T cell receptor beta chains from the same sample are listed, as sequenced in a study of monozygotic twins with cystic fibrosis. The data were produced by immunoSEQ multiplex PCR, yet TCRdb's version contains in-frame clones alone and is incomplete. The repertoire consists of more than 11,000 clones, with 80% to 90% occurring once and the leading ten covering over 0.6%. Sequencing was carried out using blood. These receptor sequences come from a boy aged 5-17 years with cystic fibrosis.

The rearrangement uses TRBV5-6 and TRBJ2-1, with 7 bases lining up with TRBD1. The CDR3 length is 15 residues. Germline CDR1 SGHDT, CDR2 YYEEEE. With 2 bases clipped from V and 4 bases from J, the junction kept 6 bases outside the gene matches. This chain's CDR3 is CASSFRQGRYNEQFF. The CDR3 DNA follows: TGTGCCAGCAGCTTTAGACAGGGAAGGTACAATGAGCAGTTCTTC.

The chain uses TRBV7-2 and TRBJ2-2; 11 nucleotides match TRBD1. The V gene's germline CDR1 is SGHTA and CDR2 FQGNSA. The CDR3 is made up of 16 amino acids. With 10 bases clipped from V and 3 bases from J, the junction kept 10 bases outside the gene matches. The CDR3 here is CAIPRDRGSYTGELFF. CDR3 sequence (DNA): TGTGCCATCCCCCGGGACAGGGGGTCGTACACCGGGGAGCTGTTTTTT.

The CDR3 reads CASSQGTGGNEQFF. The CDR3 DNA is TGCGCCAGCAGCCAGGGGACAGGGGGAAATGAGCAGTTCTTC. The V and J genes are TRBV4-1 and TRBJ2-1; TRBD1 matches 11 bases. The CDR3 covers 14 residues. Germline V CDR1 and CDR2: MGHRA, YSYEKL. Germline trimming cut 3 bases from V and 7 bases from J; bases unmatched to any gene: 2.

V is TRBV15 and J is TRBJ2-3; D gene ambiguous. V was trimmed by 0 bases and J by 0 bases, leaving 4 bases between them. This CDR3 contains 14 residues. From germline, CDR1 is LNHNV and CDR2 YYDKDF (reference sequence). CDR3 sequence: CATSRDGSTDTQYF. The CDR3 nucleotides read TGTGCCACCAGCAGAGACGGGAGCACAGATACGCAGTATTTT.

The rearrangement links TRBV28 to TRBJ2-1; 7 bases fit TRBD1. J gave up 4 bases and V 4 bases, and 4 bases lay outside the gene matches. Germline values: CDR1 MDHEN, CDR2 SYDVKM. CDR3 size: 14 residues. The CDR3 bases are TGTGCCAGCAGTTCAGGGGGTGATTACAATGAGCAGTTCTTC. Residues: CASSSGGDYNEQFF.

The V call is TRBV11-3, the J call TRBJ1-1; D gene ambiguous. Per germline, CDR1 SGHNT and CDR2 YENEEA. The CDR3 sequence is 14 residues long. With 5 bases removed from V and 5 bases from J, the gap between germline ends came to 15 bases. The CDR3 coding sequence is TGTGCCAGCAGCCCAAGTCCCGGGGATACTGAAGCTTTCTTT. It translates to CASSPSPGDTEAFF.

This clone was picked up one time. The chain combines TRBV29-1 with TRBJ2-2, with TRBD1 matching over 11 bases. J lost 7 bases, V lost 5 bases, and 9 bases had no gene match. The germline V gene encodes CDR1 SQVTM and CDR2 ANQGSEA. The CDR3 has 15 residues. The CDR3 nucleotides are TGCAGCGTTCTTTGGACAGGGGGCGTCGTCGGGGAGCTGTTTTTT. It encodes CSVLWTGGVVGELFF.

This chain connects TRBV18 to TRBJ1-1; 9 bases line up with TRBD1. V shed 0 bases and J 5 bases; nucleotides not matched to a gene: 4. CDR1 and CDR2 from the germline V gene are KGHSH and LQKENI. This CDR3 contains 15 residues. The CDR3 region has the DNA TGTGCCAGCTCACCACCAGGGACAGGGCTAACTGAAGCTTTCTTT. This encodes CASSPPGTGLTEAFF.

The chain joins TRBV6-5 to TRBJ2-1, with 7 bases lining up with TRBD1. Germline CDR1 MNHEY, CDR2 SVGAGI. The CDR3 is 14 amino acids. V dropped 2 bases and J dropped 7; count of bases not matched to a gene: 5. Here the CDR3 reads CASSYQIQGNEQFF. The CDR3, as DNA: TGTGCCAGCAGTTACCAGATACAGGGGAATGAGCAGTTCTTC.

The genes are TRBV5-4 and TRBJ2-7; D tentatively fits TRBD1 or TRBD2 (5 bases each). Germline values: CDR1 SGHNT, CDR2 YYREEE (reference sequence). This CDR3 has 14 residues. V gave up 4 bases and J gave up 3 bases, with 14 bases separating them. The CDR3 is CASSVPGRSYEQYF. CDR3 in DNA: TGTGCCAGCAGCGTGCCGGGACGGAGCTACGAGCAGTACTTC.

The J gene is TRBJ2-2, the V gene TRBV28; D not resolved. Germline CDR1 MDHEN, CDR2 SYDVKM. The CDR3 loop spans 16 amino acids. The germline V and J ends were trimmed by 2 bases and 4 bases, with 14 bases remaining between them. CDR3 coding DNA: TGTGCCAGCAGTTTAAGAATAGGCGGTCCCACCGGGGAGCTGTTTTTT. It is translated as CASSLRIGGPTGELFF.

The chain recombines TRBV4-1 with TRBJ1-2; a possible D gene is TRBD1 (6 bases). CDR1 is MGHRA and CDR2 is YSYEKL in the germline V gene. The CDR3 consists of 18 residues. The V end lost 0 bases, the J end lost 2 bases, and 19 bases lay between the germline ends. The CDR3 nucleotides are TGCGCCAGCAGCCAAGACCCTTCTAACGGACAGTGGAACTATGGCTACACCTTC. As protein: CASSQDPSNGQWNYGYTF.

The table lists this clone with a count of one. The chain links TRBV4-1 to TRBJ2-7; a weak D match, TRBD2 (6 bases). The V end lost 0 bases, the J end lost 3 bases, and 9 bases lay between the germline ends. CDR3 size: 14 residues. Germline V lookup: CDR1 MGHRA, CDR2 YSYEKL. The CDR3 coding sequence is TGCGCCAGCAGCCAAGACGGGAGAAACTACGAGCAGTACTTC. Encoded protein: CASSQDGRNYEQYF.

The genes are TRBV6-4 and TRBJ1-2; TRBD1 is a possible D gene (5 bases). In germline, CDR1 is MRHNA, CDR2 SNTAGT. Trimming pared 2 bases from V and 9 bases from J, leaving 7 bases between. This CDR3 comprises 11 residues. In nucleotides, the CDR3 is TGTGCCAGCAGTGACAAGGGGAGCTACACCTTC. Its protein is CASSDKGSYTF.

In this sample, this clone turned up once. This chain connects TRBV11-2 to TRBJ1-1; tentative D call: TRBD1 (6 bases). Deletions cut 6 bases from V and 0 bases from J, with 17 bases between. There are 16 residues in the CDR3. CDR1 and CDR2 (germline): SGHAT, FQNNGV. The CDR3 DNA reads TGTGCCAGCAGTAGGGGTCGGGGGCTGTTGAACACTGAAGCTTTCTTT. Translation: CASSRGRGLLNTEAFF.

The gene calls are TRBV27 and TRBJ2-7; possibly TRBD2 for D (6 bases). This CDR3 region has 12 residues. Germline values: CDR1 MNHEY, CDR2 SMNVEV (reference sequence). The V gene lost 1 base and the J gene lost 6 bases, with 7 bases spanning the gap. CDR3 protein: CASSLYGGEQYF. The CDR3 nucleotides read TGTGCCAGCAGTTTATACGGGGGCGAGCAGTACTTC.

This chain links TRBV19 with TRBJ1-1; no definite D call. CDR3 length equals 15 residues. Germline-derived CDR1 and CDR2 are LNHDA and SQIVND (reference sequence). The V gene lost 6 bases and the J gene lost 7 bases, with 21 bases spanning the gap. This CDR3 reads CASSKGDGWAIEAFF. The DNA of the CDR3 is TGTGCCAGTAGCAAAGGAGATGGGTGGGCTATTGAAGCTTTCTTT.

The chain links TRBV5-1 to TRBJ1-2, with D possibly matching TRBD1 (6 bases). Germline CDR1 is SGHRS and CDR2 is YFSETQ. Between the trimmed V and J ends, which lost 4 bases and 10 bases, there was a span of 20 bases. The CDR3 extends over 14 amino acids. The CDR3 DNA is TGCGCCAGCAGCACCTCCGGAGGTGGGGGCGACTACACCTTC. Translated: CASSTSGGGGDYTF.

The V gene is TRBV11-3, the J gene TRBJ1-1; D might be TRBD1 (6 bases). The CDR3 covers 14 residues. Germline loops: CDR1 SGHNT, CDR2 YENEEA. V was trimmed by 5 bases and J by 1 base, leaving 11 bases between them. CDR3 DNA: TGTGCCAGCAGCCTACAGGGACCGAACACTGAAGCTTTCTTT. Encoded protein: CASSLQGPNTEAFF.

The CDR3 coding sequence is TGTGCCAGCAGCCCTCTTAACACCGGGGAGCTGTTTTTT. Amino acids: CASSPLNTGELFF. The chain uses TRBV28 and TRBJ2-2, with D hard to call. V lost 6 bases to trimming and J lost 2 bases, with 7 bases between them. The CDR3 loop spans 13 amino acids. CDR1 MDHEN and CDR2 SYDVKM come from the germline V gene.

The chain recombines TRBV6-4 with TRBJ1-2; 11 nucleotides match TRBD1. The CDR3 length is 13 residues. Germline V gives CDR1 MRHNA, CDR2 SNTAGT. Trimming took 5 bases from V and 6 from J; bases not matched to a gene: 2. The CDR3 is CASSRTGGDGYTF. DNA of the CDR3: TGTGCCAGCAGTCGGACAGGGGGCGATGGCTACACCTTC.

V gene TRBV7-9 combines with J gene TRBJ2-3, with 9 bases that match TRBD1. There are 15 residues in the CDR3. The J segment lost 2 bases and the V segment lost 3 bases, leaving 3 bases of the junction unmatched. CDR1 is SEHNR, CDR2 FQNEAQ, per germline (reference sequence). CDR3 loop: CASSFTGGPTDTQYF. The CDR3 coding sequence is TGTGCCAGCAGCTTCACAGGGGGCCCCACAGATACGCAGTATTTT.

This chain links TRBV2 with TRBJ2-1; the match to TRBD2 covers 7 bases. The CDR3 has 14 amino acids. Per the germline V gene, CDR1 is SNHLY and CDR2 is FYNNEI. CDR3: CGTRGLGDFNEQFF. In nucleotides, the CDR3 is TGTGGCACCCGCGGACTAGGAGACTTCAATGAGCAGTTCTTC.

The chain couples TRBV2 to TRBJ1-3; the match to TRBD1 covers 8 bases. Trimming cost V 5 bases and J 3 bases; bases outside gene matches: 3. The germline V gene encodes CDR1 SNHLY and CDR2 FYNNEI. The CDR3 runs to 14 residues. The chain's CDR3 is CASSLTGVGNTIYF. In DNA form, the CDR3 reads TGTGCCAGCAGTCTGACAGGGGTTGGAAACACCATATATTTT.

V gene TRBV5-4 combines with J gene TRBJ2-3; D not certain. CDR3 length: 19 residues. Trimming removed 4 bases at V and 0 bases at J, with 24 bases between. Germline CDR1 and CDR2: SGHNT and YYREEE (reference sequence). CDR3 loop: CASSPLDQALIPSTDTQYF. The CDR3, as DNA: TGTGCCAGCAGCCCCCTCGACCAGGCCTTAATCCCAAGCACAGATACGCAGTATTTT.